These 13 T cell receptor beta chains came from one sample sequenced in a study of OX40 agonist ivuxolimab in advanced cancers. The receptor library was made with the immunoSEQ multiplex PCR assay. The clones in this table, taken by TCRdb from immuneACCESS, are in-frame only. Not every clone is retained; where verified, under half of the shortfall comes from an unresolved V gene, and the cause of the rest is unknown. Within this sample are 50,000 to 65,000 clones, with about nine tenths of them counted one time only. Together, the top ten hold 18% of the sample. The sequencing here drew on CD4+ or CD8+ T cells sorted from blood, taken in a trial of the OX40 agonist ivuxolimab. These receptors came from an adult with an advanced solid tumor such as melanoma, head and neck, liver or kidney cancer.

This clone was seen more than once but under ten times. The chain couples TRBV10-1 to TRBJ2-1; a possible D gene is TRBD2 (6 bases). V lost 2 bases to trimming and J lost 9 bases, with 11 bases between them. The CDR3 totals 13 residues. Germline V lookup: CDR1 WNHNN, CDR2 SYGVQD (reference sequence). As DNA, the CDR3 is TGCGCCAGCAGTGAGAAGAGGGGAGGTGAGCAGTTCTTC. Its protein product is CASSEKRGGEQFF.

The chain carries TRBV28 and TRBJ2-1; 13 bases agree with TRBD2. The CDR3 is 17 amino acids. V was pared by 7 bases and J by 4 bases, with 10 bases of the junction left unmatched. Germline-derived CDR1 and CDR2 are MDHEN and SYDVKM. The CDR3: CASTFAGTSGKYNEQFF. The CDR3 DNA reads as TGTGCCAGCACCTTTGCCGGGACTAGCGGGAAGTACAATGAGCAGTTCTTC.

This chain connects TRBV5-1 to TRBJ2-1; 7 bases map to TRBD1. This CDR3 has 13 residues. The J segment lost 7 bases and the V segment lost 4 bases, leaving 5 bases of the junction unmatched. The germline gives CDR1 SGHRS, CDR2 YFSETQ. The CDR3 nucleotides read TGCGCCAGCAGCCCCTGGACAGGAAATGAGCAGTTCTTC. Translation: CASSPWTGNEQFF.

This clone appeared a single time. The chain couples TRBV7-9 to TRBJ2-5, with D perhaps matching TRBD2 (5 bases). TRBJ2-7 matches the DNA end more closely, so the J call is doubtful. Germline V lookup: CDR1 SEHNR, CDR2 FQNEAQ (reference sequence). The CDR3 has 13 amino acids. The CDR3 nucleotides are TGTGCCAGCAGCTTGGCTAGCTCGGACGAGCAGTACTTC. It specifies CASSLASSDEQYF.

The V call is TRBV28, the J call TRBJ2-1; D is unresolved. Germline-derived CDR1 and CDR2 are MDHEN and SYDVKM. This CDR3 spans 14 amino acids. The V end was cut by 5 bases, the J end by 1 base, with 9 bases between. The CDR3 bases are TGTGCCAGCAGTCCCCCGACTTCCTACAATGAGCAGTTCTTC. Protein sequence: CASSPPTSYNEQFF. Using reference TRBV28 and TRBJ2-1 for the parts outside the CDR3, the full variable domain is DVKVTQSSRYLVKRTGEKVFLECVQDMDHENMFWYRQDPGLGLRLIYFSYDVKMKEKGDIPEGYSVSREKKERFSLILESASTNQTSMYLCASSPPTSYNEQFFGPGTRLTVL.

Remarks on this clone: The sample contains more than one DNA sequence encoding this CDR3. The chain employs TRBV18 and TRBJ2-1; D unclear. Germline CDR1 and CDR2: KGHSH and LQKENI. The length of the CDR3 is 11 residues. Trimming removed 3 bases at V and 5 bases at J, with 2 bases between. The CDR3 nucleotides read TGTGCCAGCTCACCGGACAATGAGCAGTTCTTC. Translation: CASSPDNEQFF.

The chain is built from TRBV7-9 and TRBJ2-3; D is undetermined. This CDR3 is built from 13 residues. Germline CDR1 is SEHNR and CDR2 is FQNEAQ (reference sequence). Trimming cost V 2 bases and J 5 bases, with 8 bases left between them. In DNA, the CDR3 is TGTGCCAGCAGCTTAAGTGTAGAAGATACGCAGTATTTT. As protein: CASSLSVEDTQYF.

The chain combines TRBV19 with TRBJ2-3; TRBD1 is a possible D gene (5 bases). CDR1 and CDR2 (germline): LNHDA, SQIVND (reference sequence). The V gene lost 1 base and the J gene lost 4 bases, with 15 bases spanning the gap. The CDR3 is 16 amino acids. CDR3 coding DNA: TGTGCCAGTAGTATAGGTTGGGCAGGGTGGGCAGATACGCAGTATTTT. Its translation: CASSIGWAGWADTQYF.

This clone was found once. The gene calls are TRBV4-2 and TRBJ2-1, with 9 bases that match TRBD1. Germline-derived CDR1 and CDR2 are LGHNA and YNFKEQ. The J segment lost 7 bases and the V segment lost 8 bases, leaving 12 bases of the junction unmatched. This CDR3 region has 15 residues. For the CDR3, the DNA is TGTGCCAGCCGGGGTCCGGGACAGGGCGCAAATGAGCAGTTCTTC. Its translation: CASRGPGQGANEQFF.

V gene TRBV11-3 combines with J gene TRBJ2-1; TRBD2 is a possible D gene (6 bases). This CDR3 region has 17 residues. Germline V gene lookup returns CDR1 SGHNT and CDR2 YENEEA. V dropped 0 bases and J dropped 2 bases, with 14 bases sitting between them. In nucleotides, the CDR3 is TGTGCCAGCAGCTTAGATGTTCGCCTAGCGCCCTACAATGAGCAGTTCTTC. This sequence encodes CASSLDVRLAPYNEQFF.

This clone came up a few times. The rearrangement links TRBV4-2 to TRBJ2-7; possibly TRBD1 for D (5 bases). The CDR3 is 13 amino acids. V gave up 0 bases and J gave up 3 bases, with 6 bases separating them. Per the germline V gene, CDR1 is LGHNA and CDR2 is YNFKEQ. CDR3: CASSQDQGYEQYF. In DNA, the CDR3 is TGTGCCAGCAGCCAAGATCAGGGCTACGAGCAGTACTTC.

The V call is TRBV5-4, the J call TRBJ1-2; D gene ambiguous. V was clipped by 0 bases and J by 0 bases, with 15 bases between them. This CDR3 has 17 amino acids. The germline gives CDR1 SGHNT, CDR2 YYREEE (reference sequence). CDR3 sequence: CASSLAVGLGTNYGYTF. In DNA, the CDR3 is TGTGCCAGCAGCTTGGCCGTAGGATTAGGGACTAACTATGGCTACACCTTC.

This chain connects TRBV27 to TRBJ2-1; weak D call: TRBD1 (6 bases). Trimming left V 5 bases short and J 7 bases short, with 12 bases between. Germline V gene data show CDR1 as MNHEY and CDR2 as SMNVEV (reference sequence). The CDR3 is 13 amino acids. The CDR3 nucleotides are TGTGCCAGCAGTGTCAGGGGAATAAATGAGCAGTTCTTC. Its protein is CASSVRGINEQFF.